This record covers a single TCR beta chain. Its antigen is unknown. As part of library construction, unique molecular identifiers were attached to individual cDNA molecules. TCRdb analysed the 5' RACE reads with MiXCR anew, one entry per CDR3 protein. The sample has roughly 45,000 distinct CDR3 sequences; roughly 4% are singletons. The source of the sample is a study of early T cells in non-severe SARS-CoV-2 infection. Study-level information: Chains stayed unpaired after sequencing of bulk RNA from unsorted whole blood.

V dropped 5 bases and J dropped 6 bases, with 15 bases sitting between them. The CDR3 totals 14 residues. The germline V gene has CDR1 SGHTA and CDR2 FQGTGA. The study, taken as a whole, reports: VDJdb matching skewed toward anti-spike CD8 responses, missing private and CD4 specificities.

Sequencing input: whole blood. This rearrangement joins TRBV7-3 to TRBJ2-3; TRBD2 is a possible D gene (6 bases). The receptor comes from an adult who was a healthcare worker with PCR-confirmed SARS-CoV-2 infection or an uninfected control (not recorded which). In DNA, the CDR3 is TGTGCCAGCAGCCCAGAGGGTGGAGGGGATACGCAGTATTTT. Translated: CASSPEGGGDTQYF.